This T cell receptor beta chain stems from a study of preoperative IRX-2 immunotherapy in early breast cancer. Between the trimmed V and J ends, which lost 4 bases and 5 bases, there was a span of 16 bases. The CDR3 length is 15 residues. Germline V gives CDR1 SGHRS, CDR2 YFSETQ. Sample treatment: preoperative locoregional IRX-2 cytokine immunotherapy. Patients received preoperative, locoregional IRX-2 cytokine immunotherapy in a phase Ib study. The repertoire was sequenced with immunoSEQ multiplex PCR; TCRdb's copy has only in-frame clones and lacks some. The repertoire holds about 42,000 clones, with approximately 80% as singletons.

The chain joins TRBV5-1 to TRBJ1-5; tentatively, D is TRBD1 (6 bases). The material was tumor tissue, obtained after IRX-2 immunotherapy. The receptor was isolated from a human donor with breast cancer. DNA of the CDR3: TGCGCCAGCAGCCCGGAGTCAGGGGAGTATCAGCCCCAGCATTTT. Encoded protein: CASSPESGEYQPQHF.